This T cell receptor beta chain comes out of a study of shared clonotypes between healthy human individuals. Study-level findings and limits: What naive subsets generally showed was a larger estimated richness than memory subsets showed.

The method was immunoSEQ multiplex PCR; TCRdb's version includes in-frame clones alone and lacks a portion of them. The data show hundreds of thousands of clones, around 97% seen once. Points on this clone: Antigen: not known.

Germline V gene lookup returns CDR1 SGHVS and CDR2 FQNEAQ. V lost 5 bases to trimming and J lost 6 bases; unmatched junction nucleotides: 3. This CDR3 has 14 residues. Donors, healthy HIV-negative adults, lacked recent acute infections or vaccinations. The chain carries TRBV7-8 and TRBJ2-1, with TRBD1 matching 11 bases. This sequence was found in a woman aged 25 to 39 in good health. Sequencing was performed on naive CD4+ T cells sorted from blood. Subset indicated: CD45RA+ positively selected. The DNA for the CDR3 is TGTGCCAGCAGCGGGGACAGGGGGATCAATGAGCAGTTCTTC. Its protein is CASSGDRGINEQFF.